This T cell receptor beta chain was captured by sequencing in a study of radiation and T cells in renal cell carcinoma. At the level of the study: Nephrectomy followed 15 Gy stereotactic body radiation by 4 weeks.

This sample's time point: baseline pretreatment blood. Treatment here: 15 Gy SBRT to primary tumor, nephrectomy 4 weeks later. Radiation-treated patients gave blood at baseline, week 2 and week 4. The CDR3 totals 15 residues. CDR1 is MRHNA and CDR2 is SNTAGT in the germline V gene. The ends lost 3 bases at V and 5 bases at J; junction bases unmatched: 8. Clones were read by immunoSEQ multiplex PCR, and TCRdb kept only the in-frame ones, dropping some. The data hold tens of thousands of clones, with around 72% observed a single time. Findings and caveats of the study: Baseline intratumoral clonotype presence is unknown without pretreatment biopsies. From baseline, blood top tumor clonotypes peaked at 2 weeks post-radiation.

Notes on this clone: What it recognizes is unknown.

This sequence originates from a man between 60 and 70 years old with renal cell carcinoma. The sample was blood, taken from a patient whose treatment included radiotherapy and nephrectomy. This chain uses TRBV6-4 with TRBJ2-7, with TRBD1 matching 9 bases. CDR3 sequence reads: CASSETGGPMDEQYF. The CDR3 DNA reads TGTGCCAGCAGTGAGACAGGGGGTCCCATGGACGAGCAGTACTTC.